What follows is one TCR beta chain and its context. Antigen specificity is unknown. This CDR3 contains 14 residues. The junction had 5 bases not matched to a gene; V was cut back by 5 bases and J by 8 bases. Germline CDR1 reads LNHNV; CDR2 reads YYDKDF (reference sequence). Libraries for TCR beta were made by quantitative 5'-RACE with molecular barcodes. A single record per CDR3 protein comes from TCRdb applying MiXCR to the 5' RACE reads. The sample lists 700,000 or so distinct CDR3 sequences; 15% to 20% were seen once. This sample is drawn from a study of CD8 T cells in ankylosing spondylitis. Study findings and constraints: Characteristic of ankylosing spondylitis blood, it appeared, was a TCR beta motif comprising several highly homologous variants.

The source of this sequence is a male donor with ankylosing spondylitis. This chain links TRBV15 with TRBJ2-2; 10 nucleotides match TRBD2. Material for sequencing was blood, either unsorted or a sorted T cell fraction (not recorded which). CDR3 sequence reads: CATSGASGSGELFF. CDR3 coding DNA: TGTGCCACCAGCGGGGCTAGCGGGAGTGGGGAGCTGTTTTTT.